These T cell receptor beta chains were read from a single sample in a study of blood T cell repertoires in COVID-19. Data came from immunoSEQ multiplex PCR; TCRdb stores just in-frame clones and leaves some out. The data show 92,000 or so clones, with approximately 90% seen just once and around 0.44% held by the top ten. What was sequenced was peripheral blood. The receptors stem from a man between 60 and 70 years old with acute or convalescent COVID-19. CDR3s include the opening cysteine and the closing phenylalanine or tryptophan. Each record gives: clone size, D gene, J gene, V gene, CDR3 DNA, CDR3 protein. The D gene is left open where the match is weak. Part of the rows lack a size; the others show once, few, many or a class for expanded clones.

abundance: .
d_gene: TRBD1
j_gene: TRBJ2-2
v_gene: TRBV6-4
CDR3nt: TGTGCCAGCAGTGTAGAAGGGACAGCGAACACCGGGGAGCTGTTTTTT
CDR3aa: CASSVEGTANTGELFF

abundance: .
d_gene: .
j_gene: TRBJ1-6
v_gene: TRBV19
CDR3nt: TGTGCCAGTAGTGTCGGCCCGGAGGGGCCACCCCTCCACTTT
CDR3aa: CASSVGPEGPPLHF

abundance: .
d_gene: .
j_gene: TRBJ1-5
v_gene: TRBV24-1
CDR3nt: TGTGCCACCCAAGCCCGGGGGGAAGGGCCCCAGCATTTT
CDR3aa: CATQARGEGPQHF

abundance: .
d_gene: .
j_gene: TRBJ1-3
v_gene: TRBV6-5
CDR3nt: TGTGCCAGCAAACGACAGGACTCTGGAAACACCATATATTTT
CDR3aa: CASKRQDSGNTIYF

abundance: .
d_gene: .
j_gene: TRBJ2-1
v_gene: TRBV3-1/TRBV3-2
CDR3nt: TGTGCCAGCAGCCAAGGAATCCGGGACTACAATGAGCAGTTCTTC
CDR3aa: CASSQGIRDYNEQFF

abundance: .
d_gene: TRBD2
j_gene: TRBJ2-1
v_gene: TRBV11-3
CDR3nt: TGTGCCAGCAGCGACCCCGGGACTAGCGGGAGAGGGAATGAGCAGTTCTTC
CDR3aa: CASSDPGTSGRGNEQFF

abundance: .
d_gene: .
j_gene: TRBJ1-6
v_gene: TRBV5-5
CDR3nt: TGTGCCAGCAGCCAGAGGATAAACAGGGACTCACCCCTCCACTTT
CDR3aa: CASSQRINRDSPLHF

abundance: .
d_gene: TRBD1
j_gene: TRBJ1-6
v_gene: TRBV4-1
CDR3nt: TGCGCCAGCAGCCTCGGACAGGGTGTGAATTCACCCCTCCACTTT
CDR3aa: CASSLGQGVNSPLHF

abundance: .
d_gene: TRBD1
j_gene: TRBJ1-1
v_gene: TRBV5-1
CDR3nt: TGCGCCAGCAGCCCCCGACAGGGCTGGCTTTTTGAAGCTTTCTTT
CDR3aa: CASSPRQGWLFEAFF

abundance: .
d_gene: TRBD1
j_gene: TRBJ1-6
v_gene: TRBV2
CDR3nt: TGTGCCAGCAGCTATATGAAACAGGGGAGCTCACCCCTCCACTTT
CDR3aa: CASSYMKQGSSPLHF

abundance: .
d_gene: TRBD2
j_gene: TRBJ2-3
v_gene: TRBV12-3/TRBV12-4
CDR3nt: TGTGCCAGCAGGGCGGGAGTCACAGATACGCAGTATTTT
CDR3aa: CASRAGVTDTQYF

abundance: .
d_gene: TRBD2
j_gene: TRBJ2-7
v_gene: TRBV28
CDR3nt: TGTGCCAGCAGTCTTCAGGGCGGGAGGTACGAGCAGTACTTC
CDR3aa: CASSLQGGRYEQYF

abundance: once
d_gene: TRBD1
j_gene: TRBJ2-5
v_gene: TRBV5-1
CDR3nt: TGCGCCAGCAGCTACCTACAGGGGGTGGTAAAAGAGACCCAGTACTTC
CDR3aa: CASSYLQGVVKETQYF

abundance: .
d_gene: .
j_gene: TRBJ1-2
v_gene: TRBV29-1
CDR3nt: TGCAGCGTTGAATTATCCGCAGGGCCGGGGGATGGCTACACCTTC
CDR3aa: CSVELSAGPGDGYTF

abundance: .
d_gene: .
j_gene: TRBJ2-7
v_gene: TRBV5-1
CDR3nt: TGCGCCAGCAGCCCGGGGTCGGTTGCTAGGGAGGTCAACGAGCAGTACTTC
CDR3aa: CASSPGSVAREVNEQYF

abundance: once
d_gene: TRBD1
j_gene: TRBJ1-1
v_gene: TRBV27
CDR3nt: TGTGCCAGCAGTTTAGCCGACAGGGGCTCTGAAGCTTTCTTT
CDR3aa: CASSLADRGSEAFF